This entry features one T cell receptor beta chain sequence. Its target antigen remains unknown. No base quality values were provided; no much bigger clone lies one nucleotide off. This entry comes from a study of blood T cell repertoires in COVID-19 (dated by TCRdb to about 2020). Regarding the research as a whole: The collaborator samples originated in the United States, Italy and Spain and spanned the acute and convalescent phases of COVID-19. The dataset comprised deeply sampled blood TCRbeta repertoires from subjects exposed to, actively infected with, or recovered from COVID-19. The samples were drawn from the first 160 participants of the ongoing ImmuneRACE study and from some 1,300 subjects provided by 6 global collaborators. Nearly every sample came with metadata listing a de-identified subject ID, COVID-19 status, age in years and sex. The repertoires were made available in a free public database intended to serve as a resource for research on the immune response to SARS-CoV-2. The prospective study material was composed of cDNA or gDNA derived from T cells, B-cell-depleted T cells, or PBMCs. Where HLA class I and class II types were available, the types were taken from metadata supplied by the sample provider, not from assay-based typing. What the work shows at the level of the full study, not this receptor alone: How much clinical and demographic metadata was included differed by source and by participant, and the metadata was provided uncurated.

At one collaborating source in Seattle, patients were enrolled during active infection and were followed longitudinally through the course of disease. Collaborating institutions collected whole blood in K2EDTA tubes following their own protocols. For TCRbeta analysis, collaborators shipped samples as frozen whole blood, isolated PBMCs, or DNA extracted from either of those sample types. Clipping removes 6 bases from V and 5 bases from J, with 8 as the unmatched junction base count. Per the germline V gene (reference sequence), MNHEY is the CDR1 and SMNVEV is the CDR2. The cysteine opens and the phenylalanine closes a CDR3 of 14 amino acids. CDR3 DNA is the only sequence kept; it has 42 bases, read in frame from the first base. The immunoSEQ Assay, a bias-controlled multiplex PCR, was used to amplify TCRbeta CDR3 regions from genomic DNA. In the authors' own workflow: The number of nucleated cells in each sample was estimated by amplification of reference gene primers within the assay. To quantify the absolute abundance of each unique TCRbeta CDR3 rearrangement, sequence reads were collapsed and filtered. For each sample, productive Simpson clonality was calculated by taking the square root of Simpson's diversity index across productive rearrangements. TCRdb stores this immuneACCESS table with in-frame sequences only. Part of the clones is absent; in the studies checked, under half of the shortfall reflects unresolved V genes, and no reason is known for the rest. From that table come the V and J calls and clone size; the DNA was used to work out D and trimming. The sample table records about 500,000 clones; about 88% of these occur just once. Of the sample, approximately 0.9% is held by the ten largest clones.

Sequencing used peripheral blood. The chain links TRBV27 with TRBJ2-7, with 9 middle bases fitting TRBD1. The TCR sequence derives from a man aged 18 to 29 with COVID-19, enrolled during active disease. In nucleotide form, the sequence is TGTGCCAGCAGAGGAGGGACAGGGCCCCACGAGCAGTACTTC. This codes for CASRGGTGPHEQYF.